The clone carrying this T cell receptor beta chain was observed a few times. This entry is derived from a study of blood T cells in healthy people across ages. The V gene lost 4 bases and the J gene lost 0 bases, with 11 bases spanning the gap. The CDR3 length is 15 residues. The V gene's germline CDR1 is SGHTA and CDR2 FQGNSA. Donors gave roughly 10 milliliters of peripheral blood apiece. For the second PCR, which ran for about 6 to 11 cycles, a sample-barcoded 5' primer and a J-beta primer mix were used. The template-switch adaptor was a 5' adaptor with 12 random nucleotides. It tagged each cDNA molecule. TCRdb re-called the 5' RACE reads with MiXCR, one entry per CDR3 protein. This table has around 800,000 distinct CDR3 sequences, approximately 65% appearing once.

The clonotype was recovered from a man aged 25-45 years in good health. J is TRBJ2-3 and V is TRBV7-2; D is undetermined. Sequenced sample: blood. The CDR3 DNA follows: TGTGCCAGCAGCTGGAGTGATTCTAGCACAGATACGCAGTATTTT. It yields the protein CASSWSDSSTDTQYF.